Listed below are T cell receptor beta chains from one sample, sequenced in a study of blood T cell repertoires in COVID-19. Assay used: immunoSEQ multiplex PCR; TCRdb lists only in-frame clones, some missing. The table shows about 86,000 clones, with 65% to 85% occurring only once. Sequencing used peripheral blood. The source is a woman aged 80 or over with active or convalescent COVID-19. The CDR3 runs from the conserved cysteine through the conserved F or W.

>TRBJ2-1|TRBV3-1/TRBV3-2
CASSQGQGYEQFF
>TRBJ1-6|TRBV28
CASSFFGTGGLNSPLHF
>TRBJ1-2|TRBV4-3
CASSQGVGGPDYGYTF
>TRBJ2-7|TRBV6-5
CASRTSGSYEQYF
>TRBJ2-3|TRBV6-2/TRBV6-3
CASSYSGGAPDTQYF
>TRBJ1-5|TRBV10-3
CAISELGTGNQPQHF
>TRBJ2-6|TRBV28
CASLSGGIGANVLTF
>TRBJ1-1|TRBV7-8
CASSSLGGVTIWGAFF
>TRBJ1-2|TRBV5-4
CASSLGPSVNYGYTF
>TRBJ2-7|TRBV9
CASSVSPSYEQYF
>TRBJ1-5|TRBV28
CASSYGTGDQPQHF
>TRBJ1-2|TRBV2
CASSAGTVLYGYTF
>TRBJ2-4|TRBV3-1/TRBV3-2
CASSQAALHGAKNIQYF
>TRBJ2-3|TRBV19
CAIRDRGTDTQYF
>TRBJ1-2|TRBV4-3
CASSQSRANNYGYTF
>TRBJ2-3|TRBV20-1
CSASGDTQYF
>TRBJ1-2|TRBV6-4
CASSEDWDIGYGYTF
>TRBJ1-2|TRBV3-1/TRBV3-2
CASTLYESNYGYTF
>TRBJ2-3|TRBV7-9
CASSRGLARGTDTQYF
>TRBJ2-1|TRBV10-1
CASRKLGTGENEQFF
>TRBJ1-2|TRBV10-3
CAISDGQGRDYGYTF
>TRBJ2-1|TRBV18
CASSPRQGGWNEQFF
>TRBJ2-1|TRBV6-2/TRBV6-3
CASSPPTSGGNEQFF
>TRBJ1-4|TRBV6-5
CASRDRGHEKLFF
>TRBJ1-5|TRBV18
CASSPTQGNNQPQHF
>TRBJ2-3|TRBV7-9
CASARLAGNTDTQYF
>TRBJ2-3|TRBV3-1/TRBV3-2
CASSQDPLGVQYF
>TRBJ1-1|TRBV19
CASSATHRAFF
>TRBJ2-7|TRBV18
CASSPGKWGVGYEQYF
>TRBJ2-7|TRBV28
CASNLGGAGEQYF
>TRBJ2-7|TRBV28
CASSPRTGSYEQYF
>TRBJ2-7|TRBV6-5
CASKRREGYEQYF
>TRBJ2-5|TRBV9
CASSVSSGGLYETQYF
>TRBJ1-4|TRBV6-6
CASSLGQNNEKLFF